Below, one TCR beta chain is given with its context. Its antigen is currently unknown. This specimen comes from a study of CD8+ T cells in alopecia areata. This CDR3 region has 16 residues. Germline loops: CDR1 MDHEN, CDR2 SYDVKM. V lost 6 bases and J 2 bases, leaving 18 bases between the germline ends. General observations from the study: Patients shared TCRs less clearly than mice did, possibly for HLA-related reasons. Scalp sample sequencing also detects resident alphabeta T cells of normal skin. Lesional scalp exceeded normal scalp in clonality, especially in alopecia totalis/universalis.

Sorting of the five patients' CD4+ cells gave CD25+CD127- cells as the output. Sorted populations comprised CD4+ and CD8+ T cells obtained from PBMCs. Sequencing relied on a cDNA template that was reverse transcribed from extracted RNA. Assay used: immunoSEQ multiplex PCR; TCRdb lists only in-frame clones, some missing. The sample holds some 20,000 clones, roughly three fifths seen once. The V gene is TRBV28, the J gene TRBJ2-3; maybe TRBD2 (6 bases). Sequenced input: CD4+ Tregs sorted from blood. This clonotype was sampled from a human donor with alopecia areata. The CDR3 DNA sequence: TGTGCCAGCAGCTCCGGATTCGGGGGATTCACAGATACGCAGTATTTT. Its translation is CASSSGFGGFTDTQYF.